This entry features one T cell receptor beta chain sequence. Germline values: CDR1 SGHTS, CDR2 YDEGEE. J was trimmed by 0 bases and V by 2 bases; bases with no gene match: 7. The CDR3 length is 17 residues. This entry comes from a study of blood T cell repertoires in COVID-19. Across the study: Both acute and convalescent COVID-19 samples were obtained from the United States, Italy and Spain. PBMCs, B-cell-depleted T cells, or T cells provided the cDNA or gDNA that made up the material.

Per the study methods: Estimation of nucleated cell counts relied on the amplification of reference gene primers. Profiling relied on immunoSEQ multiplex PCR, and the TCRdb table lists in-frame clones only, not all of them. The V and J calls and clone size come from that table; D and trimming were worked out from the DNA. This table has around 130,000 clones, more than 80% appearing once. The sequenced material came from peripheral blood. The chain combines TRBV5-8 with TRBJ2-3, with 9 nucleotides matching TRBD2. The receptor's source is a human donor in a cohort sampled during active COVID-19. In DNA form, the CDR3 reads TGTGCCAGCAGCTTCCTGAGACTAGCGGACAGCACAGATACGCAGTATTTT. This gives the protein CASSFLRLADSTDTQYF.